This T cell receptor beta chain derives from a study of response to subunit inactivated influenza vaccine. The CDR3 extends over 20 amino acids. CDR1 and CDR2 (germline): MNHEY, SMNVEV (reference sequence). This clonotype came up a few times. Mismatch with germline at one junction end may stem from a read error. Via MiXCR, TCRdb re-called the RT-PCR reads, giving one row per CDR3 protein. The sample contains approximately 530,000 distinct CDR3 sequences, approximately 12% of which appear only once. The sequence was collected from a man aged 50 to 59 who received an inactivated influenza vaccine. The chain has TRBV27 and TRBJ2-2; 10 bases are shared with TRBD2. The sample was PBMCs from blood, taken 45 days after vaccination. CDR3 DNA: TGCACCAGCAGTTTATCCACAGTGCCAGCGGGAGGGCCGAGCACCGGGGAGCTGTTTTTT. Translating it yields CTSSLSTVPAGGPSTGELFF.